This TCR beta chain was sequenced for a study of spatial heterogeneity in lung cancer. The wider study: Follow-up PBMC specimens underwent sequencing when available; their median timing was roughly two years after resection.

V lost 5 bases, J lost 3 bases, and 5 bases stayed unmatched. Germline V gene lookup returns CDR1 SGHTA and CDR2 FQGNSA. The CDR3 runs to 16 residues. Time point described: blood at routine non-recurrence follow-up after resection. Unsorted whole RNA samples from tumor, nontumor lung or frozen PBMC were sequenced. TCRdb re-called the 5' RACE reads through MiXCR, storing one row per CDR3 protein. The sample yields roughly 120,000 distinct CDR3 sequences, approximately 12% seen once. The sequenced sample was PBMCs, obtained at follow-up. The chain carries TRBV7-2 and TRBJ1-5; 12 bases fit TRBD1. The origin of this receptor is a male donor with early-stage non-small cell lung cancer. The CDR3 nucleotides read TGTGCCAGCAGCCAGGGACAGGGGGCCTTCAATCAGCCCCAGCATTTT. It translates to CASSQGQGAFNQPQHF.